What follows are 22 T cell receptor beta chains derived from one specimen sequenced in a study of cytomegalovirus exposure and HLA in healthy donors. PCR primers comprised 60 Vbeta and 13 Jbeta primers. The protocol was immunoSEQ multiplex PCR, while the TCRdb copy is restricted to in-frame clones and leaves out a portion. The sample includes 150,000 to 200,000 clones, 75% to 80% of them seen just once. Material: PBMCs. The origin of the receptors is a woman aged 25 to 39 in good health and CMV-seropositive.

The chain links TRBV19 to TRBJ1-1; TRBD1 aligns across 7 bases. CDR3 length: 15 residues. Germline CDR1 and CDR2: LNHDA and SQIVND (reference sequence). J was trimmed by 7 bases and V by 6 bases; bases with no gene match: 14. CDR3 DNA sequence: TGTGCCAGTAGGCCCCCAGGGGGGTCGAGGAGTGAAGCTTTCTTT. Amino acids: CASRPPGGSRSEAFF.

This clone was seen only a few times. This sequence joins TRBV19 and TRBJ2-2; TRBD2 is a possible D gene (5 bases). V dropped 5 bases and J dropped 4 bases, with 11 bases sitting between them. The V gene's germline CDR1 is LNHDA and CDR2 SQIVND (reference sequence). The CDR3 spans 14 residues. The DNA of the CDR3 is TGTGCCAGTAGTGCGGGTCCGGGCACCGGGGAGCTGTTTTTT. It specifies CASSAGPGTGELFF.

The chain's CDR3 is CASSYRDRDYEQYF. The CDR3 nucleotides are TGTGCCAGCAGTTACCGGGACAGGGACTACGAGCAGTACTTC. The V gene is TRBV6-5, the J gene TRBJ2-5; TRBD1 agrees at 9 bases. The J call is doubtful: the DNA matches TRBJ2-7 better. This CDR3 has 14 amino acids. Germline lookup yields CDR1 MNHEY and CDR2 SVGAGI.

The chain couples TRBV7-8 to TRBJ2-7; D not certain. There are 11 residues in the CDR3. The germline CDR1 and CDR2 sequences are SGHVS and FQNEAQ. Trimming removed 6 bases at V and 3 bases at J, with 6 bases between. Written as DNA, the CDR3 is TGTGCCAGCAGTCTCAGCTACGAGCAGTACTTC. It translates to CASSLSYEQYF.

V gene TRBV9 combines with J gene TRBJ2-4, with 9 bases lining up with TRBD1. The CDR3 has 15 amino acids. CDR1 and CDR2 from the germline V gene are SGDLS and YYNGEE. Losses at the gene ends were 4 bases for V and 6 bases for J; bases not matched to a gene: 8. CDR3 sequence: CASSPRDREGNIQYF. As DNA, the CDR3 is TGTGCCAGCAGCCCACGGGACAGGGAGGGAAACATTCAGTACTTC.

The CDR3 DNA follows: TGTGCCAGCAGGGACCTAAAGGACAGGGGGAGAGGGTACACTGAAGCTTTCTTT. Amino acids: CASRDLKDRGRGYTEAFF. The chain is built from TRBV28 and TRBJ1-1, with TRBD1 matching over 10 bases. Unmatched junction bases numbered 16, after V lost 6 bases and J lost 3 bases. The CDR3 runs to 18 residues. The germline CDR1 and CDR2 sequences are MDHEN and SYDVKM. Combining the CDR3 with reference TRBV28 and TRBJ1-1 gives the whole variable domain DVKVTQSSRYLVKRTGEKVFLECVQDMDHENMFWYRQDPGLGLRLIYFSYDVKMKEKGDIPEGYSVSREKKERFSLILESASTNQTSMYLCASRDLKDRGRGYTEAFFGQGTRLTVV.

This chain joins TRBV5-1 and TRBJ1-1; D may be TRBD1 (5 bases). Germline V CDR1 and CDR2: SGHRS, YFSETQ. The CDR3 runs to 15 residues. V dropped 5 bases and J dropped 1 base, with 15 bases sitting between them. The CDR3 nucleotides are TGCGCCAGCAGGTCGGGGGGTCCGGGGAACACTGAAGCTTTCTTT. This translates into CASRSGGPGNTEAFF.

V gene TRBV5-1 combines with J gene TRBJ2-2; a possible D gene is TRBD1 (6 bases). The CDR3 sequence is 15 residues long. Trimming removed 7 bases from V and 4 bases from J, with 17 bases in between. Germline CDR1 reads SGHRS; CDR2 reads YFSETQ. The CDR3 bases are TGCGCCAGCGGACCACGAGAAGGGGGCACCGGGGAGCTGTTTTTT. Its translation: CASGPREGGTGELFF.

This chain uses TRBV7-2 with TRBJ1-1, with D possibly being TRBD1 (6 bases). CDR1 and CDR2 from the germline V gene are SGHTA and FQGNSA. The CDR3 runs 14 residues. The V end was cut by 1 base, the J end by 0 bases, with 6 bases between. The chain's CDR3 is CASSLDRVNTEAFF. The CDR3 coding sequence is TGTGCCAGCAGCTTAGACAGGGTGAACACTGAAGCTTTCTTT.

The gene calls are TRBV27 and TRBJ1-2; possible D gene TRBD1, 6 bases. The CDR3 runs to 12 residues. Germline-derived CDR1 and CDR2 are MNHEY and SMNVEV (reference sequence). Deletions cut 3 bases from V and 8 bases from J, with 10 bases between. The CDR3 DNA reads TGTGCCAGCAGTTTTGCGGGGGGCGGCTACACCTTC. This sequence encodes CASSFAGGGYTF.

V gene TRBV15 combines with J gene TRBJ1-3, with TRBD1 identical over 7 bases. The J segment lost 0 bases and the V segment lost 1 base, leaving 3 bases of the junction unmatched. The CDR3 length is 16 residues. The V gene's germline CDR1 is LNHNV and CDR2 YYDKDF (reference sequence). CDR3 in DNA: TGTGCCACCAGCAGAGCGGGGACAGCCTCTGGAAACACCATATATTTT. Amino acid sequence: CATSRAGTASGNTIYF.

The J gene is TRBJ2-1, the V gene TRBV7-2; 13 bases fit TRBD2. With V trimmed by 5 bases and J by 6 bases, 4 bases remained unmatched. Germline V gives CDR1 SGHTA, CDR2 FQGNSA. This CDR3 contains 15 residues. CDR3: CASSLWTSGGNEQFF. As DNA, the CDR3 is TGTGCCAGCAGCCTTTGGACTAGCGGGGGCAATGAGCAGTTCTTC.

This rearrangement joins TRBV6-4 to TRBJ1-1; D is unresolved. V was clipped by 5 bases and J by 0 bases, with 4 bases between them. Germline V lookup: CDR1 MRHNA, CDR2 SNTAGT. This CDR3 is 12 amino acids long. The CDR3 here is CASSNMNTEAFF. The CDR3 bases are TGTGCCAGCAGTAACATGAACACTGAAGCTTTCTTT.

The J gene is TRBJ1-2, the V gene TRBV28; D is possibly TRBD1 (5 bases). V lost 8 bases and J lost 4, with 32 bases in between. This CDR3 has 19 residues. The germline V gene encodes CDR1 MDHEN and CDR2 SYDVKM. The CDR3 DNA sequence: TGTGCCAGCCTGCCCGGGACGCAAGCGCGAATCGGGAGGGTCTATGGCTACACCTTC. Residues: CASLPGTQARIGRVYGYTF.

The CDR3 nucleotides are TGTGCCAGCAGTTGGACTAGCGGGAGGCAATACGAGCAGTACTTC. This sequence encodes CASSWTSGRQYEQYF. The chain combines TRBV6-6 with TRBJ2-7; TRBD2 matches at 14 bases. V gave up 4 bases and J gave up 4 bases; unmatched junction bases: 3. The CDR3 extends over 15 amino acids. Germline lookup yields CDR1 MNHNY and CDR2 SVGAGI (reference sequence).

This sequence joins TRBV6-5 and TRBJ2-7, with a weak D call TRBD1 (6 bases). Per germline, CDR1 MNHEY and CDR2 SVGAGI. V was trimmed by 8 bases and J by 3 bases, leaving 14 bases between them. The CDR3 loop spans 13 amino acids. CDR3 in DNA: TGTGCCAGCGCCCGGGACAAAAGCTACGAGCAGTACTTC. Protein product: CASARDKSYEQYF.

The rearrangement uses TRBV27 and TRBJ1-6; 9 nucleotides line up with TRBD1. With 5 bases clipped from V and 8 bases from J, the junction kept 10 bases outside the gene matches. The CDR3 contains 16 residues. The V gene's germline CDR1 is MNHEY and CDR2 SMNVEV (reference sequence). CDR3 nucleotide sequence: TGTGCCAGCAGTCCCAGGGACAGGGCGGTGGATTCACCCCTCCACTTT. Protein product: CASSPRDRAVDSPLHF.

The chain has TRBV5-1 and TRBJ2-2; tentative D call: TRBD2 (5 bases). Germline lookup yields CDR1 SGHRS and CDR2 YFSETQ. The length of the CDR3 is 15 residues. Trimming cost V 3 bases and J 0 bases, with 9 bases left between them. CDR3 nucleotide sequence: TGCGCCAGCAGCTCCTTAGCGACGAACACCGGGGAGCTGTTTTTT. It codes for CASSSLATNTGELFF.

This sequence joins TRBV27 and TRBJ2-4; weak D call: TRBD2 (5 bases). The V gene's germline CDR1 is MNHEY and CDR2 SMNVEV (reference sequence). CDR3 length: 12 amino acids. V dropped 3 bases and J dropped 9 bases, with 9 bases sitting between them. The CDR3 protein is CASSFRGAIQYF. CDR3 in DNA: TGTGCCAGCAGTTTCCGGGGTGCCATTCAGTACTTC.

This CDR3 reads CASMVQGPNQPQHF. CDR3 coding DNA: TGTGCCAGCATGGTACAGGGACCTAATCAGCCCCAGCATTTT. The V gene is TRBV28, the J gene TRBJ1-5; tentatively, D is TRBD1 (6 bases). The germline V gene has CDR1 MDHEN and CDR2 SYDVKM. V was shortened by 7 bases and J by 4 bases, with 14 bases between the two germline ends. There are 14 residues in the CDR3.

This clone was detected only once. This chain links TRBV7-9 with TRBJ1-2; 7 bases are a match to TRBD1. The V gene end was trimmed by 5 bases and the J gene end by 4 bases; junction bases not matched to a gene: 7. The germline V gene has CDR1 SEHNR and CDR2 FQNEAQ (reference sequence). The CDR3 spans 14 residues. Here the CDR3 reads CASSTPGQSYGYTF. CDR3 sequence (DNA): TGTGCCAGCAGCACGCCGGGACAGAGCTATGGCTACACCTTC.

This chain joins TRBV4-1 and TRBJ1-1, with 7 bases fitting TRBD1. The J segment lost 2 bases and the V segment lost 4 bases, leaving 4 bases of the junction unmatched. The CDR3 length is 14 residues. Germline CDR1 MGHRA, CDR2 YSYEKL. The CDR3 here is CASSLGTANTEAFF. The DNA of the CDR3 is TGCGCCAGCAGCCTCGGGACAGCCAACACTGAAGCTTTCTTT.